The text below deals with one TCR beta chain. The germline gene is not matched at one end of the junction; a read error may be the cause. In the same sample, other DNA sequences code for this CDR3. The data were taken from a study of shared clonotypes between healthy human individuals. Using immunoSEQ multiplex PCR, the repertoire was profiled, and TCRdb retains in-frame clones only, with some absent. This table holds around 500,000 clones, around 85% found once. Per germline, CDR1 SQVTM and CDR2 ANQGSEA. The CDR3 runs to 11 residues. Sequencing input: PBMCs. The rearrangement uses TRBV29-1 and TRBJ1-2; D uncertain. The receptor comes from a woman aged 40-49 years in good health. Some clones in this sample may be carry-over from other donors' samples. CDR3 region: CSEYSNYGYTF. The CDR3 bases are TGCAGCGAGTACTCAAACTATGGCTACACATTC.